Each of the 22 T cell receptor beta chains below was sequenced from the same sample in a study of blood T cell repertoires in COVID-19. Clones were sequenced by immunoSEQ multiplex PCR, and TCRdb holds only the in-frame ones, with some missing. The sample yields over 85,000 clones, around 90% seen once. The sequenced material came from peripheral blood. These receptors were taken from a male donor with acute or convalescent COVID-19.

This chain links TRBV19 with TRBJ2-3, with 8 bases identical to TRBD2. The J segment lost 1 base and the V segment lost 5 bases, leaving 8 bases of the junction unmatched. The CDR3 length is 16 residues. Germline V gene data show CDR1 as LNHDA and CDR2 as SQIVND (reference sequence). The CDR3 region has the DNA TGTGCCAGTAGTCCCTTGATACTAGCGGGCACAGATACGCAGTATTTT. Translation gives CASSPLILAGTDTQYF.

This chain links TRBV14 with TRBJ1-1, with D maybe TRBD1 (6 bases). Per germline, CDR1 SGHDN and CDR2 FVKESK. Trimming shortened V by 4 bases and J by 7 bases, and 25 bases separated the two germline ends. The length of the CDR3 is 17 residues. The CDR3 loop is CASSPNHRGARRGEAFF. The CDR3 bases are TGTGCCAGCAGCCCCAACCACAGAGGGGCCCGCAGGGGTGAAGCTTTCTTT.

This clone was counted a single time. This chain connects TRBV11-2 to TRBJ2-7; tentative D call: TRBD1 (6 bases). Germline CDR1 and CDR2: SGHAT and FQNNGV. The CDR3 loop spans 14 amino acids. Deletions cut 8 bases from V and 0 bases from J, with 14 bases between. CDR3 amino acids: CASGITGSSYEQYF. The CDR3 DNA sequence: TGTGCCAGCGGGATCACAGGGTCCTCCTACGAGCAGTACTTC.

In DNA, the CDR3 is TGTGCCAGCAGTGGACTAGCGGACAACACCGGGGAGCTGTTTTTT. Translation gives CASSGLADNTGELFF. V is TRBV28 and J is TRBJ2-2; the match to TRBD2 covers 10 bases. The CDR3 totals 15 residues. After removal of 5 bases from V and 2 bases from J, the junction contained 2 bases not matched to a gene. Looked up from germline, CDR1 is MDHEN and CDR2 is SYDVKM.

The chain carries TRBV2 and TRBJ2-7; 12 bases are shared with TRBD2. J was trimmed by 2 bases and V by 7 bases; bases with no gene match: 6. Germline V lookup: CDR1 SNHLY, CDR2 FYNNEI. This CDR3 region has 15 residues. CDR3 sequence: CASKGLAGKTYEQYF. In nucleotides, the CDR3 is TGTGCCAGCAAAGGACTAGCGGGGAAGACCTACGAGCAGTACTTC.

The chain is built from TRBV29-1 and TRBJ1-1; TRBD1 agrees at 7 bases. The CDR3 has 14 residues. The junction had 9 bases not matched to a gene; V was cut back by 5 bases and J by 3 bases. Germline CDR1 is SQVTM and CDR2 is ANQGSEA. CDR3 amino acids: CSVSGTVGYTEAFF. In DNA form, the CDR3 reads TGCAGCGTTTCCGGGACAGTGGGGTACACTGAAGCTTTCTTT.

The rearrangement links TRBV5-1 to TRBJ2-1, with 7 positions matching TRBD2. The germline V gene encodes CDR1 SGHRS and CDR2 YFSETQ. This CDR3 contains 15 residues. J lost 8 bases, V lost 0 bases, and 8 bases had no gene match. This chain's CDR3 is CASSLGLAGRYEQFF. The CDR3 coding sequence is TGCGCCAGCAGCTTGGGACTAGCTGGACGGTATGAGCAGTTCTTC.

CDR3 DNA sequence: TGTGCCAGTAGTATAGGTCAGGGGGCTGGGGACACTGAAGCTTTCTTT. Amino acid sequence: CASSIGQGAGDTEAFF. The chain links TRBV19 to TRBJ1-1; the match to TRBD1 covers 8 bases. Per the germline V gene, CDR1 is LNHDA and CDR2 is SQIVND (reference sequence). V lost 1 base and J lost 3; bases outside the gene matches: 7. This CDR3 region has 16 residues.

The rearrangement uses TRBV30 and TRBJ2-3; TRBD1 agrees at 7 bases. Germline-derived CDR1 and CDR2 are GTSNPN and SVGIG (reference sequence). The CDR3 has 14 residues. V gave up 8 bases and J gave up 4 bases; unmatched junction bases: 12. The chain's CDR3 is CAASRQGGSDTQYF. CDR3 coding DNA: TGTGCCGCCAGCCGACAGGGTGGGTCAGATACGCAGTATTTT.

This clone was seen once. The CDR3: CASSLTQGLQETQYF. CDR3 nucleotides: TGTGCCAGCAGCTTAACCCAGGGTTTGCAAGAGACCCAGTACTTC. This sequence joins TRBV11-2 and TRBJ2-5; a weak D match, TRBD1 (5 bases). Germline lookup yields CDR1 SGHAT and CDR2 FQNNGV. V was clipped by 2 bases and J by 2 bases, with 12 bases between them. This CDR3 has 15 amino acids.

This clone was recorded only once. J is TRBJ2-1 and V is TRBV2, with 8 bases aligning to TRBD1. CDR3 length: 13 residues. The V and J ends lost 7 bases and 5 bases, in that order; junction bases with no gene match: 4. CDR1 and CDR2 from the germline V gene are SNHLY and FYNNEI. CDR3 amino acids: CASKDRANNEQFF. The CDR3 nucleotides read TGTGCCAGCAAGGACAGGGCCAACAATGAGCAGTTCTTC. Complete variable domain (other parts from reference TRBV2 and TRBJ2-1): EPEVTQTPSHQVTQMGQEVILRCVPISNHLYFYWYRQILGQKVEFLVSFYNNEISEKSEIFDDQFSVERPDGSNFTLKIRSTKLEDSAMYFCASKDRANNEQFFGPGTRLTVL.

This chain links TRBV5-1 with TRBJ1-2, with D hard to call. Germline V gene data show CDR1 as SGHRS and CDR2 as YFSETQ. The CDR3 runs to 13 residues. V was clipped by 1 base and J by 2 bases, with 6 bases between them. The CDR3, as DNA: TGCGCCAGCAGCTTGTTACAGAACTATGGCTACACCTTC. This gives the protein CASSLLQNYGYTF.

This clone was recorded once. The chain has TRBV28 and TRBJ2-2; 8 nucleotides align to TRBD2. From germline, CDR1 is MDHEN and CDR2 SYDVKM. Trimming took 4 bases from V and 4 from J; bases not matched to a gene: 8. CDR3 length equals 16 residues. The CDR3 sequence is CASSSRVAGFTGELFF. Here the CDR3 DNA reads TGTGCCAGCAGTTCCCGGGTAGCGGGGTTCACCGGGGAGCTGTTTTTT.

The chain recombines TRBV24-1 with TRBJ1-3; D gene uncertain. V was pared by 3 bases and J by 0 bases, with 11 bases between. The germline CDR1 and CDR2 sequences are KGHDR and SFDVKD. The CDR3 is 16 residues long. Here the CDR3 reads CATSDAPGSSGNTIYF. DNA for the CDR3: TGTGCCACCAGTGATGCCCCGGGTAGCTCTGGAAACACCATATATTTT.

This chain connects TRBV7-2 to TRBJ2-5; 10 nucleotides line up with TRBD2. Trimming at V came to 3 bases and at J to 4 bases, leaving 5 bases not matched to a gene. CDR1 and CDR2 (germline): SGHTA, FQGNSA. CDR3 size: 15 residues. For the CDR3, the DNA is TGTGCCAGCAGCTTTAGCGGGGGGCCATCAGAGACCCAGTACTTC. Its protein is CASSFSGGPSETQYF.

J is TRBJ2-7 and V is TRBV12-3 or TRBV12-4, with 8 bases fitting TRBD1. V lost 6 bases to trimming and J lost 3 bases; unmatched junction nucleotides: 4. CDR3 size: 13 residues. Here the CDR3 DNA reads TGTGCCAGCAGCCCCACAGGGGGCTACGAGCAGTACTTC. It encodes CASSPTGGYEQYF.

This rearrangement joins TRBV6-1 to TRBJ1-6; possible D gene TRBD1, 6 bases. The CDR3 covers 17 residues. Between the trimmed V and J ends, which lost 2 bases and 7 bases, there was a span of 18 bases. Germline V gene sequence: CDR1 MNHNS, CDR2 SASEGT. The CDR3 region is CASSESGGGRINSPLHF. CDR3 DNA sequence: TGTGCCAGCAGTGAATCGGGCGGGGGGCGCATCAATTCACCCCTCCACTTT.

V usage is TRBV7-8 and J usage is TRBJ1-6; no reliable D call. The CDR3 is 14 residues long. Trimming stripped 4 bases from V and 2 bases from J, with 6 bases between. The germline gives CDR1 SGHVS, CDR2 FQNEAQ. The chain's CDR3 is CASSSATYNSPLHF. DNA for the CDR3: TGTGCCAGCAGCTCAGCTACCTATAATTCACCCCTCCACTTT.

This chain uses TRBV12-3 or TRBV12-4 with TRBJ1-1; D is perhaps TRBD1 (6 bases). Deletions cut 5 bases from V and 4 bases from J, with 11 bases between. This CDR3 is built from 13 residues. CDR3: CASSVQGSTEAFF. Here the CDR3 DNA reads TGTGCCAGCAGTGTACAGGGTTCCACTGAAGCTTTCTTT.

The rearrangement uses TRBV28 and TRBJ1-1; weak D call: TRBD1 (5 bases). The CDR3 covers 18 residues. Per the germline V gene, CDR1 is MDHEN and CDR2 is SYDVKM. V lost 3 bases and J lost 1, with 21 bases in between. Written as DNA, the CDR3 is TGTGCCAGCAGTTTGGTAATCGCGCGGGGCTCCGCGAACACTGAAGCTTTCTTT. This codes for CASSLVIARGSANTEAFF. Full variable domain (rest looked up from reference TRBV28 and TRBJ1-1): DVKVTQSSRYLVKRTGEKVFLECVQDMDHENMFWYRQDPGLGLRLIYFSYDVKMKEKGDIPEGYSVSREKKERFSLILESASTNQTSMYLCASSLVIARGSANTEAFFGQGTRLTVV.

This rearrangement joins TRBV9 to TRBJ1-2; 9 nucleotides align to TRBD1. V gave up 3 bases and J gave up 3 bases; unmatched junction bases: 9. The CDR3 extends over 16 amino acids. Germline CDR1 SGDLS, CDR2 YYNGEE. The CDR3 spells CASSAASGTGYYGYTF. CDR3 nucleotides: TGTGCCAGCAGCGCGGCCTCCGGGACAGGGTACTATGGCTACACCTTC. The variable domain in full, with the rest retrieved from reference TRBV9 and TRBJ1-2, is DSGVTQTPKHLITATGQRVTLRCSPRSGDLSVYWYQQSLDQGLQFLIQYYNGEERAKGNILERFSAQQFPDLHSELNLSSLELGDSALYFCASSAASGTGYYGYTFGSGTRLTVV.

The V gene is TRBV7-3, the J gene TRBJ1-1; TRBD1 agrees at 10 bases. CDR3 length: 16 amino acids. The trim removed 5 bases at V and 1 base at J, leaving 7 bases unmatched. Germline CDR1 is SGHTA and CDR2 is FQGTGA. The CDR3 loop reads CASSPRTGGSNTEAFF. The CDR3 DNA reads TGTGCCAGCAGCCCCCGGACAGGGGGTTCGAACACTGAAGCTTTCTTT.